These 13 T cell receptor beta chains came from one sample sequenced in a study of patients and donors after allogeneic stem cell transplantation. Using its own MiXCR run on the RT-PCR reads, TCRdb lists one record per CDR3 protein. The table shows roughly 960,000 distinct CDR3 sequences, with more than 15% occurring only once. Specimen: blood, either unsorted or a sorted T cell fraction (not recorded which). Every receptor here comes from a human donor who was either an allogeneic HSCT recipient or a stem cell or donor lymphocyte infusion donor (not recorded which). It is not recorded whose cells these are; they may come from a transplant donor.

The chain has TRBV30 and TRBJ2-7, with TRBD2 matching 8 bases. Looked up from germline, CDR1 is GTSNPN and CDR2 is SVGIG (reference sequence). The CDR3 is 13 residues long. V dropped 3 bases and J dropped 3; count of bases not matched to a gene: 4. The CDR3 sequence is CAWSAGTSYEQYF. As DNA, the CDR3 is TGTGCCTGGAGCGCCGGGACTAGCTACGAGCAGTACTTC.

This clonotype was seen only a few times. The chain combines TRBV12-3 or TRBV12-4 with TRBJ1-4; D unclear. V gave up 3 bases and J gave up 10 bases, with 12 bases separating them. CDR3 length: 13 amino acids. CDR3 sequence reads: CASSLWTAGKLFF. The CDR3 coding sequence is TGTGCCAGCAGTTTGTGGACGGCGGGAAAACTGTTTTTT.

The rearrangement links TRBV4-2 to TRBJ2-1; 12 nucleotides agree with TRBD2. Trimming cost V 1 base and J 5 bases; bases outside gene matches: 9. The V gene's germline CDR1 is LGHNA and CDR2 YNFKEQ. The CDR3 extends over 18 amino acids. CDR3 sequence (DNA): TGTGCCAGCAGCCAAGCTAGCGGGAGGGCCGATGTCGACAATGAGCAGTTCTTC. Amino acid sequence: CASSQASGRADVDNEQFF.

Only a few counts were recorded for this clonotype. V usage is TRBV29-1 and J usage is TRBJ2-2, with D hard to call. V shed 7 bases and J shed 7 bases, with 10 bases lying between them. The CDR3 is made up of 11 amino acids. CDR1 is SQVTM, CDR2 ANQGSEA, per germline. This chain's CDR3 is CSARRNGELFF. The CDR3, as DNA: TGCAGCGCCCGAAGGAACGGGGAGCTGTTTTTT.

The chain employs TRBV7-6 and TRBJ2-3; D is ambiguous. This CDR3 spans 15 amino acids. CDR1 and CDR2 from the germline V gene are SGHVS and FNYEAQ. Trimming shortened V by 1 base and J by 3 bases, and 11 bases separated the two germline ends. Here the CDR3 reads CASSLEWEGTDTQYF. In nucleotides, the CDR3 is TGTGCCAGCAGCTTAGAGTGGGAAGGGACAGATACGCAGTATTTT.

In this sample, this clonotype turned up a few times. V and J are TRBV20-1 and TRBJ1-4; no firm D call. Germline V gives CDR1 DFQATT, CDR2 SNEGSKA (reference sequence). This CDR3 region has 15 residues. V was pared by 3 bases and J by 0 bases, with 11 bases between. CDR3 residues: CSARVGSPTNEKLFF. The CDR3, as DNA: TGCAGTGCTAGGGTCGGGTCTCCAACTAATGAAAAACTGTTTTTT.

The chain combines TRBV6-2 or TRBV6-3 with TRBJ2-7, with D possibly TRBD1 on 5 matching bases. Looked up from germline, CDR1 is MNHEY and CDR2 is SVGEGT. The CDR3 runs to 12 residues. The ends were cut back, 2 bases at V and 6 bases at J, with 8 bases in the middle. The CDR3 region is CASSYSRVEQYF. CDR3 bases: TGTGCCAGCAGTTACAGCAGGGTCGAGCAGTACTTC.

The sample holds many counts of this clonotype. This chain uses TRBV29-1 with TRBJ1-1, with TRBD1 identical over 9 bases. The CDR3 extends over 12 amino acids. Per the germline V gene, CDR1 is SQVTM and CDR2 is ANQGSEA. J was trimmed by 2 bases and V by 7 bases; bases with no gene match: 2. The CDR3 is CSAGQGNTEAFF. The CDR3 DNA follows: TGCAGCGCGGGACAGGGAAACACTGAAGCTTTCTTT. Drawing the rest from reference TRBV29-1 and TRBJ1-1, the complete variable domain is SAVISQKPSRDICQRGTSLTIQCQVDSQVTMMFWYRQQPGQSLTLIATANQGSEATYESGFVIDKFPISRPNLTFSTLTVSNMSPEDSSIYLCSAGQGNTEAFFGQGTRLTVV.

This clonotype showed up many times. The rearrangement uses TRBV29-1 and TRBJ2-6; possibly TRBD2 for D (5 bases). This CDR3 is 13 amino acids long. Germline CDR1 is SQVTM and CDR2 is ANQGSEA. Trimming took 5 bases from V and 1 from J, leaving 6 bases between them. The CDR3 nucleotides read TGCAGCGTTCGGGGATCTGGGGCCAACGTCCTGACTTTC. Protein sequence: CSVRGSGANVLTF.

This clonotype was counted a single time. The gene calls are TRBV11-2 and TRBJ2-7, with 8 bases identical to TRBD2. The CDR3 runs to 14 residues. Germline CDR1 reads SGHAT; CDR2 reads FQNNGV. The V segment lost 5 bases and the J segment 4 bases; nucleotides outside the gene matches: 7. CDR3 bases: TGTGCCAGCAGCGTGGGACTAGAGCCTTACGAGCAGTACTTC. This translates into CASSVGLEPYEQYF.

The V call is TRBV27, the J call TRBJ1-1; 9 nucleotides match TRBD1. The CDR3 extends over 13 amino acids. After removal of 5 bases from V and 7 bases from J, the junction contained 5 bases not matched to a gene. Germline CDR1 and CDR2: MNHEY and SMNVEV (reference sequence). The CDR3 nucleotides are TGTGCCAGCAGTACAGGGGGCGCGAGTGAAGCTTTCTTT. It translates to CASSTGGASEAFF.

This clonotype was recorded a few times. CDR3 sequence: CSAPAYSNTEAFF. Here the CDR3 DNA reads TGCAGTGCCCCCGCTTACAGTAACACTGAAGCTTTCTTT. This chain links TRBV20-1 with TRBJ1-1, with unresolved D. Germline loops: CDR1 DFQATT, CDR2 SNEGSKA (reference sequence). V lost 6 bases and J 2 bases, leaving 13 bases between the germline ends. The length of the CDR3 is 13 residues.

This clonotype has a handful of counts. As DNA, the CDR3 is TGTGCCAGCAGTGAAGGGGGGCCGGTAACCGGGGAGCTGTTTTTT. Its translation is CASSEGGPVTGELFF. V gene TRBV25-1 combines with J gene TRBJ2-2; tentatively, D is TRBD1 or TRBD2 (6 bases each). The CDR3 length is 15 residues. The V end lost 2 bases, the J end lost 5 bases, and 12 bases lay between the germline ends. Germline V gene sequence: CDR1 MGHDK, CDR2 SYGVNS. The full variable domain, its missing parts supplied by reference TRBV25-1 and TRBJ2-2, is EADIYQTPRYLVIGTGKKITLECSQTMGHDKMYWYQQDPGMELHLIHYSYGVNSTEKGDLSSESTVSRIRTEHFPLTLESARPSHTSQYLCASSEGGPVTGELFFGEGSRLTVL.